This passage covers 5 T cell receptor beta chains from one sample sequenced in a study of T cell responses to AZD1222 COVID-19 vaccine. This table comes from immunoSEQ multiplex PCR, and its TCRdb copy is limited to in-frame clones, with some not included. The top ten hold 5% to 6.5% of the sample, which has about 93,000 clones, approximately 86% seen once. The starting material was peripheral blood, obtained on day 0 of AZD1222 vaccination. The receptors here all came from an adult in good health.

The chain combines TRBV2 with TRBJ2-7; no clear D gene. The CDR3 covers 13 residues. Between the trimmed V and J ends, which lost 1 base and 6 bases, there was a span of 10 bases. Germline values: CDR1 SNHLY, CDR2 FYNNEI. The CDR3 here is CASSEEAASEQYF. CDR3 in DNA: TGTGCCAGCAGTGAAGAAGCTGCCTCCGAGCAGTACTTC.

The chain carries TRBV19 and TRBJ2-5; D tentatively reads TRBD1 or TRBD2 (5 bases each). V was trimmed by 4 bases and J by 4 bases, leaving 13 bases between them. The CDR3 is 14 amino acids. Germline V gene lookup returns CDR1 LNHDA and CDR2 SQIVND (reference sequence). CDR3 nucleotides: TGTGCCAGTAGTACCTACGCAGGGACAGAGACCCAGTACTTC. The encoded protein is CASSTYAGTETQYF.

The gene calls are TRBV7-2 and TRBJ2-1; TRBD2 matches 13 bases. Trimming took 5 bases from V and 9 from J; bases not matched to a gene: 10. Germline loops: CDR1 SGHTA, CDR2 FQGNSA. The CDR3 has 16 amino acids. In DNA form, the CDR3 reads TGTGCCAGCAGCCTCGGGGTACTAGCGGGAGGGAGTGAGCAGTTCTTC. Translating gives CASSLGVLAGGSEQFF.

The genes are TRBV18 and TRBJ1-4, with 7 bases that match TRBD1. Germline assignment: CDR1 KGHSH and CDR2 LQKENI. This CDR3 region has 13 residues. Trimming cost V 5 bases and J 4 bases; bases outside gene matches: 1. The CDR3 nucleotides are TGTGCCAGCTCAGGGACAGATAATGAAAAACTGTTTTTT. It translates to CASSGTDNEKLFF.

The gene calls are TRBV12-3 or TRBV12-4 and TRBJ2-7; a weak D match, TRBD1 (6 bases). V dropped 2 bases and J dropped 3 bases, with 8 bases sitting between them. The CDR3 spans 13 residues. CDR3 sequence (DNA): TGTGCCAGCAGTTTAAGACAGGACTACGAGCAGTACTTC. Amino acids: CASSLRQDYEQYF.